The 27 T cell receptor beta chains presented below share a single source sample, sequenced in a study of blood T cell repertoires in COVID-19. Data came from immunoSEQ multiplex PCR; TCRdb stores just in-frame clones and leaves some out. Counted here are about 86,000 clones, approximately 78% occurring once; the ten biggest clones make up 1.2%. Sequenced sample: peripheral blood. These receptors were collected from a woman older than 75 with acute or convalescent COVID-19.

In this sample, this clone turned up once. This chain connects TRBV6-6 to TRBJ2-5; D unclear. V was cut by 8 bases and J by 2 bases, with 15 bases left in between. Germline V gives CDR1 MNHNY, CDR2 SVGAGI (reference sequence). The CDR3 has 14 amino acids. The CDR3 bases are TGTGCCAGCTTACCAGGCAAAGAGCAAGAGACCCAGTACTTC. Its translation is CASLPGKEQETQYF.

This clone was counted once. V is TRBV2 and J is TRBJ2-3; D is ambiguous. This CDR3 comprises 14 residues. Deletions cut 7 bases from V and 0 bases from J, with 11 bases between. Germline values: CDR1 SNHLY, CDR2 FYNNEI. CDR3 bases: TGTGCCAGCAAGGCAGGCCTGAGCACAGATACGCAGTATTTT. It specifies CASKAGLSTDTQYF. The variable domain in full, with the rest retrieved from reference TRBV2 and TRBJ2-3, is EPEVTQTPSHQVTQMGQEVILRCVPISNHLYFYWYRQILGQKVEFLVSFYNNEISEKSEIFDDQFSVERPDGSNFTLKIRSTKLEDSAMYFCASKAGLSTDTQYFGPGTRLTVL.

The chain carries TRBV5-1 and TRBJ2-2; tentatively, D is TRBD1 (6 bases). Trimming left V 9 bases short and J 4 bases short, with 13 bases between. Per the germline V gene, CDR1 is SGHRS and CDR2 is YFSETQ. The CDR3 is 13 amino acids. Here the CDR3 reads CATAEGGTGELFF. CDR3 DNA sequence: TGCGCCACTGCAGAAGGGGGCACCGGGGAGCTGTTTTTT.

V and J are TRBV6-5 and TRBJ2-1; 7 bases match TRBD1. V was pared by 10 bases and J by 0 bases, with 3 bases of the junction left unmatched. CDR1 and CDR2 from the germline V gene are MNHEY and SVGAGI. This CDR3 is 13 amino acids long. CDR3 region: CATRQGSYNEQFF. The CDR3 DNA reads as TGTGCCACCCGACAGGGCTCCTACAATGAGCAGTTCTTC.

The chain employs TRBV6-6 and TRBJ2-2, with a possible D match to TRBD1 (5 bases). CDR3 length equals 12 residues. Germline CDR1 and CDR2: MNHNY and SVGAGI (reference sequence). Trimming left V 8 bases short and J 4 bases short, with 8 bases between. CDR3 in DNA: TGTGCCAGCCAGGGTTCCACCGGGGAGCTGTTTTTT. Residues: CASQGSTGELFF.

The rearrangement joins TRBV5-1 to TRBJ1-2; the D gene is possibly TRBD1 (5 bases). V was shortened by 1 base and J by 0 bases, with 7 bases between the two germline ends. CDR1 SGHRS and CDR2 YFSETQ come from the germline V gene. The CDR3 has 14 residues. Here the CDR3 DNA reads TGCGCCAGCAGCTTGCAGGGCTCTAACTATGGCTACACCTTC. Translated, it gives CASSLQGSNYGYTF.

This sequence joins TRBV6-5 and TRBJ2-1, with 11 bases identical to TRBD2. V trimming: 10 bases; J trimming: 5 bases; junction bases outside the gene matches: 10. The CDR3 loop spans 15 amino acids. Germline CDR1 MNHEY, CDR2 SVGAGI. CDR3 amino acids: CATGPFSGGDNEQFF. CDR3 DNA sequence: TGTGCCACCGGTCCCTTTAGCGGGGGGGACAATGAGCAGTTCTTC.

The genes are TRBV5-1 and TRBJ2-1; D may be TRBD2 (6 bases). The CDR3 covers 13 residues. Deletions cut 4 bases from V and 9 bases from J, with 14 bases between. CDR1 and CDR2 (germline): SGHRS, YFSETQ. CDR3 protein: CASSPSGSGEQFF. CDR3 coding DNA: TGCGCCAGCAGCCCCTCCGGGAGCGGTGAGCAGTTCTTC.

This clone was seen just once. The chain employs TRBV4-1 and TRBJ1-5, with 7 bases aligning to TRBD1. Unmatched junction bases numbered 11, after V lost 5 bases and J lost 1 base. CDR1 is MGHRA, CDR2 YSYEKL, per germline. The CDR3 is 17 residues long. CDR3 amino acids: CASSRGEGATSNQPQHF. The CDR3 nucleotides read TGCGCCAGCAGCAGGGGTGAGGGGGCAACAAGCAATCAGCCCCAGCATTTT.

The gene calls are TRBV5-4 and TRBJ2-3, with TRBD1 identical over 7 bases. There are 16 residues in the CDR3. V lost 4 bases to trimming and J lost 1 base; unmatched junction nucleotides: 9. CDR1 is SGHNT, CDR2 YYREEE, per germline (reference sequence). The CDR3 protein is CASSQDTGVGTDTQYF. CDR3 nucleotides: TGTGCCAGCAGCCAAGATACAGGGGTGGGCACAGATACGCAGTATTTT.

The chain couples TRBV15 to TRBJ1-1; D is unclear. Trimming pared 0 bases from V and 1 base from J, leaving 6 bases between. CDR3 length: 14 residues. The V gene's germline CDR1 is LNHNV and CDR2 YYDKDF (reference sequence). DNA for the CDR3: TGTGCCACCAGCAGAGATCGGGGGAACACTGAAGCTTTCTTT. As protein: CATSRDRGNTEAFF.

The chain links TRBV10-3 to TRBJ1-1; 8 positions agree with TRBD1. V lost 9 bases and J lost 5; bases outside the gene matches: 8. This CDR3 is built from 13 residues. Germline assignment: CDR1 ENHRY and CDR2 SYGVKD. The CDR3 sequence is CAIGQGARTEAFF. DNA of the CDR3: TGTGCCATTGGCCAGGGGGCGCGGACTGAAGCTTTCTTT.

V usage is TRBV19 and J usage is TRBJ2-3; 13 bases align to TRBD2. Looked up from germline, CDR1 is LNHDA and CDR2 is SQIVND (reference sequence). CDR3 length: 18 residues. With 10 bases clipped from V and 2 bases from J, the junction kept 15 bases outside the gene matches. Here the CDR3 DNA reads TGTGCCACCGCTTATACTAGCGGGGGGGTGGGTCCCACAGATACGCAGTATTTT. This encodes CATAYTSGGVGPTDTQYF.

V usage is TRBV15 and J usage is TRBJ1-1, with D perhaps TRBD1 (5 bases). V shed 5 bases and J shed 10 bases, with 17 bases lying between them. The CDR3 totals 13 residues. CDR1 and CDR2 (germline): LNHNV, YYDKDF (reference sequence). The DNA for the CDR3 is TGTGCCACCAGCGGCGACACAGGATTGGTAGCTTTCTTT. Amino acid sequence: CATSGDTGLVAFF.

J is TRBJ1-1 and V is TRBV5-1; no definite D call. V gave up 2 bases and J gave up 0 bases, with 11 bases separating them. CDR1 is SGHRS, CDR2 YFSETQ, per germline. This CDR3 comprises 15 residues. The CDR3 region is CASSFIDTMNTEAFF. The CDR3, as DNA: TGCGCCAGCAGCTTCATAGACACGATGAACACTGAAGCTTTCTTT. The whole variable domain, filled in from reference TRBV5-1 and TRBJ1-1, reads KAGVTQTPRYLIKTRGQQVTLSCSPISGHRSVSWYQQTPGQGLQFLFEYFSETQRNKGNFPGRFSGRQFSNSRSEMNVSTLELGDSALYLCASSFIDTMNTEAFFGQGTRLTVV.

J is TRBJ1-3 and V is TRBV19; a weak D match, TRBD1 (5 bases). Trimming took 8 bases from V and 0 from J, leaving 14 bases between them. CDR3 length: 15 amino acids. The germline gives CDR1 LNHDA, CDR2 SQIVND (reference sequence). The CDR3 coding sequence is TGTGCCAGTCGTAGCGGGACTCTCTCTGGAAACACCATATATTTT. It is translated as CASRSGTLSGNTIYF.

The V call is TRBV3-1 (or the pseudogene TRBV3-2), the J call TRBJ1-1; TRBD1 aligns across 7 bases. Trimming removed 1 base from V and 11 bases from J; junction bases left unmatched: 13. CDR1 LGHDT and CDR2 YNNKEL come from the germline V gene (reference sequence). The CDR3 is made up of 15 amino acids. The CDR3 DNA reads as TGTGCCAGCAGCCAAGCTCCGACAGGGTCCTATTTCGCTTTCTTT. Amino acids: CASSQAPTGSYFAFF.

The rearrangement uses TRBV2 and TRBJ1-4; D remains ambiguous. This CDR3 comprises 14 residues. V was trimmed by 4 bases and J by 10 bases, leaving 16 bases between them. CDR1 SNHLY and CDR2 FYNNEI come from the germline V gene. CDR3: CASSVERAAGKLFF. The DNA for the CDR3 is TGTGCCAGCAGTGTAGAGAGGGCCGCTGGAAAACTGTTTTTT.

The chain recombines TRBV14 with TRBJ1-6; maybe TRBD1 (5 bases). Germline V lookup: CDR1 SGHDN, CDR2 FVKESK. Trimming left V 1 base short and J 4 bases short, with 8 bases between. The CDR3 length is 15 residues. DNA of the CDR3: TGTGCCAGCAGCCAAGCGGGACTGTATAATTCACCCCTCCACTTT. Translation: CASSQAGLYNSPLHF.

Turning to this clone: Other nucleotide sequences from this sample produce the same CDR3. The chain joins TRBV2 to TRBJ1-4, with D hard to call. V lost 8 bases and J 8 bases, leaving 6 bases between the germline ends. This CDR3 has 10 amino acids. Germline V lookup: CDR1 SNHLY, CDR2 FYNNEI. The CDR3 DNA is TGTGCCAGCCTATTCGAAAAACTGTTTTTT. The encoded protein is CASLFEKLFF.

The chain employs TRBV5-4 and TRBJ2-7; 13 nucleotides line up with TRBD2. The CDR3 is 16 residues long. CDR1 and CDR2 (germline): SGHNT, YYREEE (reference sequence). Trimming removed 4 bases from V and 2 bases from J; junction bases left unmatched: 6. CDR3 DNA sequence: TGTGCCAGCAGCGCCGGGACTAGCGGGGTTCCCTACGAGCAGTACTTC. It codes for CASSAGTSGVPYEQYF.

The rearrangement uses TRBV7-2 and TRBJ2-7; no clear D gene. Germline V gives CDR1 SGHTA, CDR2 FQGNSA. The V end lost 5 bases, the J end lost 3 bases, and 5 bases lay between the germline ends. This CDR3 has 11 residues. The DNA of the CDR3 is TGTGCCAGCAGCCCAGGCTACGAGCAGTACTTC. It encodes CASSPGYEQYF.

V is TRBV7-2 and J is TRBJ2-7; TRBD2 might be the D (6 bases). The V gene lost 1 base and the J gene lost 3 bases, with 10 bases spanning the gap. Germline V gene data show CDR1 as SGHTA and CDR2 as FQGNSA. The CDR3 runs 14 residues. The DNA for the CDR3 is TGTGCCAGCAGCTTAGGGGGGGTGGACTACGAGCAGTACTTC. Its protein product is CASSLGGVDYEQYF.

The V call is TRBV19, the J call TRBJ2-6, with 10 bases identical to TRBD1. V trimming: 5 bases; J trimming: 0 bases; junction bases outside the gene matches: 13. Germline lookup yields CDR1 LNHDA and CDR2 SQIVND (reference sequence). CDR3 length: 20 amino acids. CDR3 residues: CASSVNLGQGMSSGANVLTF. CDR3 nucleotide sequence: TGTGCCAGTAGTGTGAACTTGGGACAGGGGATGAGCTCTGGGGCCAACGTCCTGACTTTC.

The chain carries TRBV20-1 and TRBJ1-2; D call uncertain. Germline loops: CDR1 DFQATT, CDR2 SNEGSKA (reference sequence). The V and J ends lost 3 bases and 6 bases respectively, with 11 bases between them. CDR3 length: 12 amino acids. Written as DNA, the CDR3 is TGCAGTGCTAGTTCGCGGGAGGATGGCTACACCTTC. Translation: CSASSREDGYTF.

The genes are TRBV2 and TRBJ2-7; TRBD2 agrees at 13 bases. CDR3 size: 16 residues. The germline V gene has CDR1 SNHLY and CDR2 FYNNEI. V was pared by 5 bases and J by 3 bases, with 7 bases of the junction left unmatched. In DNA, the CDR3 is TGTGCCAGCAGTCCCCCGGGACTAGCGGGGCTCTACGAGCAGTACTTC. Amino acid sequence: CASSPPGLAGLYEQYF.

The chain combines TRBV27 with TRBJ1-6; 8 nucleotides agree with TRBD1. CDR3 length: 16 residues. V lost 6 bases, J lost 7 bases, and 11 bases stayed unmatched. In germline, CDR1 is MNHEY, CDR2 SMNVEV (reference sequence). In nucleotides, the CDR3 is TGTGCCAGCAGCCGAGCTCAGGGGGCTGGGAATTCACCCCTCCACTTT. Amino acids: CASSRAQGAGNSPLHF.